The TCR beta chain under discussion was sequenced for a study of blood T cell repertoires in COVID-19 (TCRdb year 2020). Describing the broader study: Samples from collaborators originated in the United States, Italy and Spain and spanned both the acute and convalescent phases of COVID-19. Nearly every sample came with metadata listing a de-identified subject ID, COVID-19 status, age in years and sex. Samples came from the ongoing ImmuneRACE study (first 160 participants) plus 1,254 subjects from 6 global collaborators. A freely available public database, intended as a resource for researchers studying the immune response to SARS-CoV-2, is where the repertoires were released. Where available, HLA class I and class II types were taken from metadata supplied by the sample provider and were not determined by assay-based typing. The prospective study material was composed of cDNA or gDNA derived from T cells, B-cell-depleted T cells, or PBMCs. The dataset comprised deeply sampled blood TCRbeta repertoires from subjects exposed to, actively infected with, or recovered from COVID-19.

The CDR3 numbers 19 residues from cysteine through phenylalanine. CDR3 DNA is the only sequence kept; it has 57 bases, read in frame from the first base. V has 5 bases trimmed and J has 0 bases trimmed; junction bases matching no gene number 14. CDR1 and CDR2, looked up from the germline V gene, are SGHTA and FQGNSA. Overall study results and their limits: The amount of clinical and demographic metadata varied by source and participant and was provided uncurated.

A remark on this clone: Its specific antigen is unknown. There are no base qualities to consult, and no much larger clone falls within one base.

The immunoSEQ Assay, a bias-controlled multiplex PCR, was used to amplify TCRbeta CDR3 regions from genomic DNA. Under the source paper's analysis protocol: The number of nucleated cells in each sample was estimated from the amplification of reference gene primers within the assay. To quantify the absolute abundance of each unique TCRbeta CDR3 rearrangement, sequence reads were collapsed and filtered. For each sample, productive Simpson clonality was calculated as the square root of Simpson's diversity index across productive rearrangements. TCRdb obtained this table from immuneACCESS and retained in-frame rearrangements with V and J assigned. These tables miss some clones; where compared with another copy, unresolved V genes account for less than half of the shortfall, and the remainder is unexplained. V, J and clone size were drawn from that table, and D and trimming were deduced from the DNA. In all, the sample holds roughly 230,000 clones, and roughly 80% of those were seen once. Clones ranked in the top ten supply 6% to 9.5% of the sample.

Whole blood was collected in K2EDTA tubes by collaborating institutions according to the institutions' own protocols. For TCRbeta analysis, collaborator samples were shipped as frozen whole blood, as isolated PBMCs, or as DNA extracted from either sample type. The V and J genes are TRBV7-2 and TRBJ1-4, and 8 bases in between align with TRBD1. This clonotype originated in a woman of 80 years or more with acute or convalescent COVID-19. The sequencing sample was made of peripheral blood. The CDR3 region: CASSKRASGGLATNEKLFF. Read as DNA, the sequence is TGTGCCAGCAGCAAAAGGGCCTCAGGGGGCCTTGCAACTAATGAAAAACTGTTTTTT.